These 27 T cell receptor beta chains were sequenced from one sample in a study of cytomegalovirus exposure and HLA in healthy donors. PCR employed 60 Vbeta and 13 Jbeta primers. TCRdb keeps only in-frame clones here, not all; method: immunoSEQ multiplex PCR. The data contain about 98,000 clones, 65% to 80% of them singletons. Sequenced: PBMCs. The receptor set was obtained from a man aged 55 to 69 in good health and CMV-seropositive.

This sequence joins TRBV7-3 and TRBJ2-2, with D possibly TRBD1 on 5 matching bases. Between the trimmed V and J ends, which lost 4 bases and 1 base, there was a span of 7 bases. The CDR3 runs 14 residues. Looked up from germline, CDR1 is SGHTA and CDR2 is FQGTGA. CDR3 protein: CASSWQGNTGELFF. CDR3 coding DNA: TGTGCCAGCAGCTGGCAGGGGAACACCGGGGAGCTGTTTTTT.

The chain combines TRBV7-9 with TRBJ2-5; TRBD2 aligns across 10 bases. Matching the DNA end better, TRBJ2-7 makes the J call doubtful. The germline gives CDR1 SEHNR, CDR2 FQNEAQ (reference sequence). This CDR3 spans 15 amino acids. CDR3 coding DNA: TGTGCCAGCAGGGATCTGAGCGGGGGGGCCTACGAGCAGTACTTC. Its protein is CASRDLSGGAYEQYF.

CDR3 sequence reads: CASSQEAGVPNEQFF. In nucleotides, the CDR3 is TGCGCCAGCAGCCAAGAGGCAGGGGTCCCCAATGAGCAGTTCTTC. The chain combines TRBV4-3 with TRBJ2-1, with D possibly TRBD1 on 6 matching bases. The CDR3 totals 15 residues. Looked up from germline, CDR1 is LGHNA and CDR2 is YSLEER. V was pared by 0 bases and J by 6 bases, with 12 bases between.

The V and J genes are TRBV4-1 and TRBJ2-1; no clear D. The V end was cut by 3 bases, the J end by 1 base, with 13 bases between. CDR1 is MGHRA, CDR2 YSYEKL, per germline. The CDR3 is 16 amino acids. The DNA for the CDR3 is TGCGCCAGCAGCCACGCCCCAGCGCCGTCCTACAATGAGCAGTTCTTC. Translating gives CASSHAPAPSYNEQFF.

This chain uses TRBV15 with TRBJ2-3; 7 positions agree with TRBD2. Trimming cost V 3 bases and J 2 bases; bases outside gene matches: 14. The CDR3 consists of 18 residues. Per germline, CDR1 LNHNV and CDR2 YYDKDF (reference sequence). The CDR3 DNA reads as TGTGCCACCAGCAGTGAGCGGGACTCCGCGGACCTCACAGATACGCAGTATTTT. It translates to CATSSERDSADLTDTQYF.

The chain has TRBV5-1 and TRBJ2-5, with 8 bases that match TRBD1. The germline gives CDR1 SGHRS, CDR2 YFSETQ. V was pared by 4 bases and J by 3 bases, with 5 bases of the junction left unmatched. CDR3 length: 14 residues. CDR3 region: CASSVGTGKETQYF. The CDR3 nucleotides are TGCGCCAGCAGCGTGGGGACAGGTAAAGAGACCCAGTACTTC.

The chain combines TRBV14 with TRBJ1-1, with 7 bases fitting TRBD1. Germline values: CDR1 SGHDN, CDR2 FVKESK. The CDR3 has 14 amino acids. V shed 4 bases, J shed 10 bases, and the junction held 12 bases outside the gene matches. The CDR3 nucleotides are TGTGCCAGCAGCCCCCTGAAGCAGGGGGGAGGAGCTTTCTTT. Translation gives CASSPLKQGGGAFF.

The V and J genes are TRBV2 and TRBJ1-4; D unclear. Per germline, CDR1 SNHLY and CDR2 FYNNEI. V dropped 4 bases and J dropped 0 bases, with 6 bases sitting between them. CDR3 length: 14 amino acids. For the CDR3, the DNA is TGTGCCAGCAGTGCTGTAGCAACTAATGAAAAACTGTTTTTT. The encoded protein is CASSAVATNEKLFF.

V usage is TRBV9 and J usage is TRBJ1-3; the D is unclear. Germline V gene lookup returns CDR1 SGDLS and CDR2 YYNGEE. CDR3 length equals 12 residues. V gave up 0 bases and J gave up 6 bases, with 4 bases separating them. For the CDR3, the DNA is TGTGCCAGCAGCGTAGGAGAAAACACCATATATTTT. Amino acid sequence: CASSVGENTIYF.

The DNA of the CDR3 is TGTGCCAGTAGACCCCGAGGAGGCTATAGCAATCAGCCCCAGCATTTT. Translated, it gives CASRPRGGYSNQPQHF. V usage is TRBV19 and J usage is TRBJ1-5; no clear D. Germline assignment: CDR1 LNHDA and CDR2 SQIVND (reference sequence). With 6 bases removed from V and 0 bases from J, the gap between germline ends came to 15 bases. There are 16 residues in the CDR3.

This chain links TRBV27 with TRBJ2-5, with D tentatively TRBD1 (5 bases). The CDR3 is 15 residues long. V lost 2 bases and J lost 4, with 14 bases in between. CDR1 and CDR2 from the germline V gene are MNHEY and SMNVEV (reference sequence). DNA for the CDR3: TGTGCCAGCAGTTTACACGGCAGGGTGGGAGAGACCCAGTACTTC. Residues: CASSLHGRVGETQYF.

The sample holds one count of this clone. This chain links TRBV11-2 with TRBJ2-5; TRBD1 agrees at 7 bases. In germline, CDR1 is SGHAT, CDR2 FQNNGV. J was trimmed by 7 bases and V by 6 bases; bases with no gene match: 8. This CDR3 has 13 amino acids. CDR3 sequence (DNA): TGTGCCAGCAGTACTAACAGGGGTGGGACCCAGTACTTC. It translates to CASSTNRGGTQYF. Full variable domain (remainder filled in from reference TRBV11-2 and TRBJ2-5): EAGVAQSPRYKIIEKRQSVAFWCNPISGHATLYWYQQILGQGPKLLIQFQNNGVVDDSQLPKDRFSAERLKGVDSTLKIQPAKLEDSAVYLCASSTNRGGTQYFGPGTRLLVL.

This clone was seen a few times. The junction and the germline gene differ at one end; a read error may be behind it. The chain links TRBV7-9 to TRBJ2-2; 9 nucleotides match TRBD1. The CDR3 is made up of 16 amino acids. The germline V gene has CDR1 SEHNR and CDR2 FQNEAQ (reference sequence). CDR3 residues: CSSSLRQGANTGELFF. The CDR3 nucleotides read TGTTCCAGCAGCCTCCGACAGGGGGCGAACACCGGGGAGCTGTTTTTT.

This clone showed up just once. V usage is TRBV5-4 and J usage is TRBJ2-5; D ambiguous. V was pared by 0 bases and J by 1 base, with 4 bases between. Looked up from germline, CDR1 is SGHNT and CDR2 is YYREEE (reference sequence). The CDR3 loop spans 13 amino acids. The CDR3 protein is CASSLDSQETQYF. The CDR3 DNA is TGTGCCAGCAGCTTGGACAGCCAAGAGACCCAGTACTTC.

The gene calls are TRBV19 and TRBJ1-5; tentative D call: TRBD1 (5 bases). Trimming stripped 6 bases from V and 1 base from J, with 19 bases between. Germline-derived CDR1 and CDR2 are LNHDA and SQIVND (reference sequence). The CDR3 covers 17 residues. This CDR3 is CASSLPPDSRSNQPQHF. DNA of the CDR3: TGTGCCAGTAGCCTTCCCCCTGACAGTCGAAGCAATCAGCCCCAGCATTTT.

This clone was counted only a few times. V gene TRBV5-4 combines with J gene TRBJ2-1, with 8 nucleotides matching TRBD1. CDR1 and CDR2 (germline): SGHNT, YYREEE (reference sequence). The CDR3 contains 14 residues. V gave up 2 bases and J gave up 6 bases; unmatched junction bases: 4. CDR3 nucleotides: TGTGCCAGCAGCTTACGGACAGGGCTCAATGAGCAGTTCTTC. It is translated as CASSLRTGLNEQFF.

With regard to this clone: The junction and the germline gene differ at one end; a read error may be behind it. The chain has TRBV7-7 and TRBJ2-3, with D maybe TRBD2 (5 bases). Germline CDR1 SSHAT, CDR2 FNYEAQ (reference sequence). The CDR3 spans 13 residues. CDR3 DNA: TGTGCTAGCAGCTCGGAGGGCACAGATACGCAGTATTTT. Amino acid sequence: CASSSEGTDTQYF.

V and J are TRBV27 and TRBJ1-6; D is unresolved. Trimming took off 2 bases at V and 9 bases at J, with 11 bases between the two ends. The CDR3 spans 14 residues. The germline gives CDR1 MNHEY, CDR2 SMNVEV (reference sequence). The CDR3 sequence is CASSLVWQSSPLHF. The CDR3 nucleotides read TGTGCCAGCAGTTTAGTTTGGCAGTCTTCACCCCTCCACTTT.

This CDR3 reads CASSPLSGPGETQYF. The CDR3 DNA sequence: TGTGCCAGCAGTCCCCTGAGTGGGCCCGGCGAGACCCAGTACTTC. V is TRBV25-1 and J is TRBJ2-5; no clear D. Germline CDR1 reads MGHDK; CDR2 reads SYGVNS. This CDR3 is 15 amino acids long. The V gene lost 5 bases and the J gene lost 5 bases, with 18 bases spanning the gap.

The chain combines TRBV6-6 with TRBJ2-1; the D is unclear. This CDR3 is built from 15 residues. V was trimmed by 2 bases and J by 0 bases, leaving 8 bases between them. Germline loops: CDR1 MNHNY, CDR2 SVGAGI (reference sequence). In DNA, the CDR3 is TGTGCCAGCAGTTACGTAAGAGGCTCCTACAATGAGCAGTTCTTC. As protein: CASSYVRGSYNEQFF.

The CDR3 nucleotides read TGTGCCAGCGGGGAACAGGGGGCGTTTGGAAACACCATATATTTT. Translating it yields CASGEQGAFGNTIYF. The chain carries TRBV2 and TRBJ1-3; 9 bases align to TRBD1. This CDR3 has 15 amino acids. Germline assignment: CDR1 SNHLY and CDR2 FYNNEI. With V trimmed by 8 bases and J by 3 bases, 8 bases remained unmatched.

The rearrangement joins TRBV13 to TRBJ2-2; D ambiguous. Germline V lookup: CDR1 PRHDT, CDR2 FYEKMQ (reference sequence). CDR3 length: 12 residues. V was shortened by 6 bases and J by 6 bases, with 8 bases between the two germline ends. The CDR3 nucleotides are TGTGCCAGCAGGTTCGCAGCCGGGGAGCTGTTTTTT. Its protein is CASRFAAGELFF.

The chain links TRBV27 to TRBJ2-3; D is perhaps TRBD1 (5 bases). This CDR3 is 15 amino acids long. The V end was cut by 2 bases, the J end by 1 base, with 10 bases between. Germline V gene lookup returns CDR1 MNHEY and CDR2 SMNVEV (reference sequence). The CDR3 bases are TGTGCCAGCAGTTTAGTCAGGGTAGGCACAGATACGCAGTATTTT. It yields the protein CASSLVRVGTDTQYF.

This chain joins TRBV30 and TRBJ2-3, with 10 bases matching TRBD2. This CDR3 region has 14 residues. CDR1 is GTSNPN, CDR2 SVGIG, per germline (reference sequence). V was pared by 7 bases and J by 2 bases, with 6 bases of the junction left unmatched. The CDR3 nucleotides read TGTGCCTCCCCCAGCGGGGGGGCCACAGATACGCAGTATTTT. It specifies CASPSGGATDTQYF.

This chain uses TRBV19 with TRBJ2-4; TRBD2 matches at 8 bases. This CDR3 comprises 15 residues. V lost 2 bases and J lost 8; bases outside the gene matches: 8. Germline V lookup: CDR1 LNHDA, CDR2 SQIVND (reference sequence). The CDR3, as DNA: TGTGCCAGTAGTATATCTCTCCCGGGGGGGGACATTCAGTACTTC. Amino acid sequence: CASSISLPGGDIQYF.

The V gene is TRBV6-5, the J gene TRBJ1-4; no clear D. CDR1 is MNHEY and CDR2 is SVGAGI in the germline V gene. Trimming took off 6 bases at V and 3 bases at J, with 8 bases between the two ends. The CDR3 has 13 residues. CDR3 bases: TGTGCCAGCAGGAGGCACCCTAATGAAAAACTGTTTTTT. This encodes CASRRHPNEKLFF.

This chain uses TRBV18 with TRBJ1-2; 9 positions match TRBD1. J gave up 5 bases and V 3 bases, and 4 bases lay outside the gene matches. CDR1 and CDR2 (germline): KGHSH, LQKENI. This CDR3 comprises 14 residues. The DNA of the CDR3 is TGTGCCAGCTCACCGGGGACAGGGTCTTATGGCTACACCTTC. It encodes CASSPGTGSYGYTF.